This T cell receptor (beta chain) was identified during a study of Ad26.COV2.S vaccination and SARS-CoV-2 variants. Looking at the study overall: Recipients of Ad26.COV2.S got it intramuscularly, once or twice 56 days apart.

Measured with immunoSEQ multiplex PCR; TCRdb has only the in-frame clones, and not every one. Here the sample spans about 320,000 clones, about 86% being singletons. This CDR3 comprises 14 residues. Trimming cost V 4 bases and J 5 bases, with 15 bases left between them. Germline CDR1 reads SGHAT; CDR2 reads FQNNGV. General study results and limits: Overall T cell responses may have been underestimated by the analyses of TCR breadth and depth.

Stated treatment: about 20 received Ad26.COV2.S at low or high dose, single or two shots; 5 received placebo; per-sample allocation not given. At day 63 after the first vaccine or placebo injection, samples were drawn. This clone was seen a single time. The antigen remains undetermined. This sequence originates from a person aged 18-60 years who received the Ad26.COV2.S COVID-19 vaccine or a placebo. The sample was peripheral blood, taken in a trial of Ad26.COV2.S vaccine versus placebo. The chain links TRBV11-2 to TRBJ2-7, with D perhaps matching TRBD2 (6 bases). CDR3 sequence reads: CASSSWGGKNEQYF. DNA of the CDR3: TGTGCCAGCAGCTCGTGGGGCGGGAAGAACGAGCAGTACTTC.